This passage covers 21 T cell receptor gamma chains from one sample sequenced in a study of γδ T cells in repeated Plasmodium falciparum infection. Gammadelta T cells were flow-sorted from PBMC into Vgamma9/Vdelta2+ and Vdelta2-negative populations for bulk analysis. TCRdb re-called the multiplex PCR reads with CATT. The table includes 25,000 to 30,000 gamma-chain clones, under 3% detected once. The sample taken for sequencing was gamma-delta T cells from blood. The receptors stem from a pool of human donors (malaria-infected and uninfected, not separated).

In the case of this clone: TCRdb shows a much larger clone's protein in place of this DNA's translation, and the two differ at residue 5, likely through a read error; the protein shown is translated from the DNA. The gene calls are TRGV9 and TRGJ1 or TRGJ2. No J segment appears in TCRdb, so it was assigned here by matching the sequence to germline. Per germline, CDR1 GITISATS and CDR2 ISYDGTV (reference sequence). The CDR3 has 15 residues. The V gene end was trimmed by 6 bases and the J gene end by 6 bases; junction bases not matched to a gene: 17. CDR3 sequence reads: CALWKLDPFCYKKLF. CDR3 in DNA: TGTGCCTTGTGGAAGCTCGACCCTTTTTGTTATAAGAAACTCTTT.

The sample holds many counts of this clone. This DNA's translation and the protein TCRdb lists, from a much larger clone, do not match at residue 7, likely due to a read error; the protein shown is translated from the DNA. The chain recombines TRGV9 with TRGJ1 or TRGJ2. Assignment of the J gene here rests on matching the DNA to germline, because TCRdb gives none. V shed 2 bases, J shed 9 bases, and the junction held 4 bases outside the gene matches. The CDR3 has 11 residues. Germline CDR1 reads GITISATS; CDR2 reads ISYDGTV (reference sequence). In DNA form, the CDR3 reads TGTGCCTTGTGGGAGGATCTTAAGAAACTCTTT. As protein: CALWEDLKKLF.

This clone came up a few times. The protein recorded in TCRdb matches a much larger clone and deviates from this DNA's translation at residue 16, suggesting a read error; the protein here is obtained by translating the DNA. V and J are TRGV9 and TRGJ1 or TRGJ2. The CDR3 totals 18 residues. The germline CDR1 and CDR2 sequences are GITISATS and ISYDGTV (reference sequence). CDR3 coding DNA: TGTGCCTTGTGGGAGGTGCAACGCCGCGGATCGAATTATTATAAGGAACTCTTT. This translates into CALWEVQRRGSNYYKELF.

As to this clone: Given a far larger clone just one base away, this is likely a sequencing read error. In the same sample, other DNA sequences code for this CDR3. This chain uses TRGV8 with TRGJ1 or TRGJ2. In germline, CDR1 is VENAVY, CDR2 YDSYNSRV. The CDR3 has 13 residues. The CDR3 is CATWDADPYKKLF. The CDR3 DNA reads as TGTGCCACCTGGGATGCCGATCCCTATAAGAAACTCTTC.

This clone has ten or more counts. The chain couples TRGV4 to TRGJ1 or TRGJ2. This CDR3 contains 13 residues. The germline V gene encodes CDR1 EGSTGY and CDR2 YDSYTSSV. V lost 2 bases and J lost 11; bases outside the gene matches: 12. The DNA for the CDR3 is TGTGCCACCTGGGATGTACGAGGAAGCGAGAAACTCTTT. This gives the protein CATWDVRGSEKLF.

The table lists this clone with a few counts. V is TRGV3 and J is TRGJP2. TCRdb carries no J gene annotation; the J gene was assigned here by matching the DNA with germline. The CDR3 contains 18 residues. The V gene's germline CDR1 is VTNTFY and CDR2 YDVSTARD (reference sequence). Trimming took 0 bases from V and 0 from J; bases not matched to a gene: 10. The CDR3 here is CATWDRPWGYSSDWIKTF. CDR3 DNA sequence: TGTGCCACCTGGGACAGGCCTTGGGGGTATAGTAGTGATTGGATCAAGACGTTT.

Details on this clone: A far more abundant clone sits one base away, making this likely a read error. The same CDR3 can be traced to other DNA sequences in this sample. The V gene corresponds to TRGV9; no J gene was called. The CDR3 consists of 14 residues. Germline assignment: CDR1 GITISATS and CDR2 ISYDGTV (reference sequence). CDR3 sequence reads: CALWEVRGYYKKLF. The CDR3 coding sequence is TGTGCCTTGTGGGAGGTGCGGGGTTATTATAAGAAGCTCTTT.

As regards this clone: TCRdb's protein, taken from a much larger clone, differs from this DNA's translation at residue 12, likely owing to a read error; the protein displayed comes from the DNA. Called V gene: TRGV9; the J gene was not called. Germline V gene data show CDR1 as GITISATS and CDR2 as ISYDGTV (reference sequence). This CDR3 region has 14 residues. CDR3 in amino acids: CALWEVQCYYKELF. The DNA of the CDR3 is TGTGCCTTGTGGGAGGTGCAATGTTATTATAAGGAACTCTTT.

This clone was seen a few times. The TCRdb record carries a much larger clone's protein, which differs from this DNA's translation at residue 8; a read error is the likely cause, and the protein listed here is the DNA translation. V gene TRGV9 combines with J gene TRGJ1 or TRGJ2. CDR3 size: 13 residues. The V and J ends lost 2 bases and 6 bases, in that order; junction bases with no gene match: 7. CDR1 GITISATS and CDR2 ISYDGTV come from the germline V gene (reference sequence). For the CDR3, the DNA is TGTGCCTTGTGGGAGGCGCCCATTTATAAGAAACTCTTT. It yields the protein CALWEAPIYKKLF.

Regarding this clone: With only one base between it and a far larger clone, this is likely a read error. Other DNA variants within this sample encode the same CDR3. No call exists for the J gene, whereas the V gene is TRGV9. The CDR3 runs 17 residues. Germline V gives CDR1 GITISATS, CDR2 ISYDGTV (reference sequence). The CDR3 DNA reads as TGTGCCTTGTGGGAAGGAAAACAAGAGTTGGGCAAAAAAATAAAGGTATTT. This encodes CALWEGKQELGKKIKVF.

A note on this clone: The mismatch at residue 9 between this DNA's translation and the TCRdb protein of a much larger clone likely reflects a read error; the protein shown is translated from the DNA. The chain uses TRGV2 and TRGJ1 or TRGJ2. As TCRdb names no J gene, one was assigned here on the basis of a DNA match to germline. V shed 0 bases and J 2 bases; nucleotides not matched to a gene: 22. CDR3 length: 20 amino acids. Germline V gene sequence: CDR1 EGSNGY, CDR2 YDSYNSKV. For the CDR3, the DNA is TGTGCCACCTGGGACGGGCTCCCCACTACAACCTTCAGCGATTATTATAAGAAACTCTTT. Protein sequence: CATWDGLPTTTFSDYYKKLF.

This clone was found a few times. This DNA translates differently at residue 4 from the TCRdb protein, which is that of a much larger clone; a read error is likely, and the protein shown is the DNA's own translation. Other DNA sequences in this sample translate to the same CDR3. This chain uses TRGV9 with TRGJP. The J gene, absent from TCRdb, was called here by matching the DNA to germline. The germline gives CDR1 GITISATS, CDR2 ISYDGTV (reference sequence). The CDR3 covers 17 residues. The chain's CDR3 is CALREKGQELGKKIKVF. DNA for the CDR3: TGTGCCTTGAGGGAGAAGGGGCAAGAGTTGGGCAAAAAAATCAAGGTATTT.

On this clone: The mismatch at residue 3 between this DNA's translation and the TCRdb protein of a much larger clone likely reflects a read error; the protein shown is translated from the DNA. The V gene is TRGV4, the J gene TRGJ1 or TRGJ2. The J gene comes from matching the DNA to germline here; TCRdb lacks it. Germline trimming cut 10 bases from V and 12 bases from J; bases unmatched to any gene: 15. CDR1 and CDR2 (germline): EGSTGY, YDSYTSSV. This CDR3 has 11 residues. The CDR3 sequence: CATGGTFLKLF. The CDR3 region has the DNA TGTGCCACTGGTGGGACCTTTTTGAAACTCTTT.

At least ten counts were recorded for this clone. This DNA's translation and the protein TCRdb lists, from a much larger clone, do not match at residue 6, likely due to a read error; the protein shown is translated from the DNA. The rearrangement uses TRGV9 and TRGJ1 or TRGJ2. No J gene is reported in TCRdb; it was inferred here by comparing the DNA with germline. With V trimmed by 2 bases and J by 5 bases, 9 bases remained unmatched. The CDR3 covers 14 residues. Looked up from germline, CDR1 is GITISATS and CDR2 is ISYDGTV (reference sequence). The CDR3: CALWEALVDYKKLF. CDR3 bases: TGTGCCTTGTGGGAGGCGCTAGTGGATTATAAGAAACTCTTT.

Points on this clone: Since a far larger clone is one base different, this is likely a read error. Within the sample, other DNA sequences also encode this same CDR3. The V gene is TRGV9; the J gene was not called. The germline gives CDR1 GITISATS, CDR2 ISYDGTV (reference sequence). The CDR3 totals 17 residues. The CDR3 is CALWEKGQELGKKIKVF. CDR3 coding DNA: TGTGCCTTGTGGGAGAAGGGGCAAGAGTTGGGCAAAAAAATCAAGGTGTTT.

This clone has at least ten counts. With a far larger clone one base away, a read error is the likely cause. The same CDR3 arises from other DNA sequences in this sample as well. The rearrangement joins TRGV9 to TRGJ1 or TRGJ2. Because TCRdb records no J gene, it was assigned here through a match of the DNA to germline. The CDR3 covers 13 residues. CDR1 and CDR2 from the germline V gene are GITISATS and ISYDGTV (reference sequence). Trimming cost V 4 bases and J 3 bases; bases outside gene matches: 6. This CDR3 is CALWDYIYYKKLF. CDR3 coding DNA: TGTGCCTTGTGGGACTACATTTATTATAAGAAACTCTTT.

This clone was seen a few times. With a far larger clone one base away, a read error is the likely cause. Other DNA sequences from this sample encode an identical CDR3 as well. The CDR3 here is CALWEPRDPELGKKIKVF. The CDR3 region has the DNA TGTGCTTTGTGGGAGCCCAGGGACCCGGAGTTGGGCAAAAAAATCAAGGTATTT. The rearrangement uses TRGV9 and TRGJP. The J gene, missing from TCRdb, was assigned here through DNA to germline matching. The CDR3 is 18 residues long. Looked up from germline, CDR1 is GITISATS and CDR2 is ISYDGTV (reference sequence).

In its sample, this clone was seen many times. V is TRGV4 and J is TRGJ1 or TRGJ2. As TCRdb names no J gene, one was assigned here on the basis of a DNA match to germline. The germline CDR1 and CDR2 sequences are EGSTGY and YDSYTSSV. The ends lost 3 bases at V and 6 bases at J; junction bases unmatched: 5. This CDR3 spans 12 amino acids. In nucleotides, the CDR3 is TGTGCCACCTGGGATAGAGTTTATAAGAAACTCTTT. Its translation: CATWDRVYKKLF.

A note on this clone: A read error is likely here: a far larger clone is one base away. Other nucleotide sequences in the sample specify the same CDR3. The chain couples TRGV9 to TRGJ1 or TRGJ2. Because TCRdb records no J gene, it was assigned here through a match of the DNA to germline. This CDR3 region has 13 residues. Germline assignment: CDR1 GITISATS and CDR2 ISYDGTV (reference sequence). This CDR3 is CALWEPIYYKKLF. Here the CDR3 DNA reads TGTGCTTTGTGGGAGCCGATTTATTATAAGAAACTCTTT.

This clone was found many times. The chain combines TRGV9 with TRGJP. This CDR3 is 17 amino acids long. J was trimmed by 5 bases and V by 0 bases; bases with no gene match: 4. Germline-derived CDR1 and CDR2 are GITISATS and ISYDGTV (reference sequence). CDR3 bases: TGTGCCTTGTGGGAGGTGCATAAAGAGTTGGGCAAAAAAATCAAGGTATTT. This translates into CALWEVHKELGKKIKVF.

This clone was recorded many times. This DNA's translation differs at residue 4 from TCRdb's protein, which comes from a much larger clone; a read error is likely, and the protein shown is translated from the DNA. V usage is TRGV9 and J usage is TRGJ1 or TRGJ2. The J gene comes from matching the DNA to germline here; TCRdb lacks it. Germline V lookup: CDR1 GITISATS, CDR2 ISYDGTV (reference sequence). CDR3 size: 14 residues. CDR3 in amino acids: CALREVSNYYKKLF. As DNA, the CDR3 is TGTGCCTTGCGGGAGGTGTCGAATTATTATAAGAAACTCTTT.